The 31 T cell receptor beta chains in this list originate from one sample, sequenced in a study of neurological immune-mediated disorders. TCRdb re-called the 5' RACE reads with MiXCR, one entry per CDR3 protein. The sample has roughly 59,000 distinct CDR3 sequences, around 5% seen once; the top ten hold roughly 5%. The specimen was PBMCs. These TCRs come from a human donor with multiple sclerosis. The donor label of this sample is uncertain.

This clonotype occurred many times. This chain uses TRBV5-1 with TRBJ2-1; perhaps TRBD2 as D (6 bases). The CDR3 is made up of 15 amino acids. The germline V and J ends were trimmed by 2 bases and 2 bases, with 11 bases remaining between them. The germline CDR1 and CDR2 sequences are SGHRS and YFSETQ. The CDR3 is CASSFGGVTYNEQFF. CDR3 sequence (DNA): TGCGCCAGCAGCTTCGGCGGGGTGACCTACAATGAGCAGTTCTTC.

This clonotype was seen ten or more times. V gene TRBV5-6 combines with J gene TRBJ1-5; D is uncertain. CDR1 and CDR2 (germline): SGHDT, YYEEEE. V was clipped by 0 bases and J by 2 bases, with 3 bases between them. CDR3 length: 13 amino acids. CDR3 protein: CASSLVRNQPQHF. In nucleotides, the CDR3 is TGTGCCAGCAGCTTGGTGCGCAATCAGCCCCAGCATTTT. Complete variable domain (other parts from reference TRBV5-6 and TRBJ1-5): DAGVTQSPTHLIKTRGQQVTLRCSPKSGHDTVSWYQQALGQGPQFIFQYYEEEERQRGNFPDRFSGHQFPNYSSELNVNALLLGDSALYLCASSLVRNQPQHFGDGTRLSIL.

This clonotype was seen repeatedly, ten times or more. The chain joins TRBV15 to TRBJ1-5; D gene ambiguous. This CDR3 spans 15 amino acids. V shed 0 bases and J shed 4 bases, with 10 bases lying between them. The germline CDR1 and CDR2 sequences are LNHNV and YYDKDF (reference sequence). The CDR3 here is CATSRDFTGNQPQHF. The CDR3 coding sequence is TGTGCCACCAGCAGAGATTTTACCGGGAATCAGCCCCAGCATTTT.

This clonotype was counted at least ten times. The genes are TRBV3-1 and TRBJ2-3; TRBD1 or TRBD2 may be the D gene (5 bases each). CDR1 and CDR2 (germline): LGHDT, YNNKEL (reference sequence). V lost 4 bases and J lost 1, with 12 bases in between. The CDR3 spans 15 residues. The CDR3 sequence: CASSPSGPGTDTQYF. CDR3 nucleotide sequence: TGTGCCAGCAGCCCCTCGGGGCCGGGCACAGATACGCAGTATTTT.

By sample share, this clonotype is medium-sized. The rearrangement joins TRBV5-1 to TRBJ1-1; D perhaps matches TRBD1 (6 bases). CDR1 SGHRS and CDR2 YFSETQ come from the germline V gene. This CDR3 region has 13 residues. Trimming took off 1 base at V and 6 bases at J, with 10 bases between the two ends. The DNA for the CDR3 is TGCGCCAGCAGCTTGACAGGGTGGGCTGAAGCTTTCTTT. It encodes CASSLTGWAEAFF.

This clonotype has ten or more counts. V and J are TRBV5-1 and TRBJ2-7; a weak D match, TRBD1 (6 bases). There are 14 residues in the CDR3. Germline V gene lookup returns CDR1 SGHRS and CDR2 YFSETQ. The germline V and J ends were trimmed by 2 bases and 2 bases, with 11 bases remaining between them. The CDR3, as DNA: TGCGCCAGCAGCTTACGGGACACCACCTACGAGCAGTACTTC. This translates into CASSLRDTTYEQYF. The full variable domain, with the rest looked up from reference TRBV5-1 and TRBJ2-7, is KAGVTQTPRYLIKTRGQQVTLSCSPISGHRSVSWYQQTPGQGLQFLFEYFSETQRNKGNFPGRFSGRQFSNSRSEMNVSTLELGDSALYLCASSLRDTTYEQYFGPGTRLTVT.

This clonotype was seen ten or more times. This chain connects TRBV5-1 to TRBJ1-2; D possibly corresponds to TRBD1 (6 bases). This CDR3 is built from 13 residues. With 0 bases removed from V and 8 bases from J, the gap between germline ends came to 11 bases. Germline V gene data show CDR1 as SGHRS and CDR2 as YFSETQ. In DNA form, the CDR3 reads TGCGCCAGCAGCTTGGAGGGGGTCGGGGGCTACACCTTC. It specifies CASSLEGVGGYTF. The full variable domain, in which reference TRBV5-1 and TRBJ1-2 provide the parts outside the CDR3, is KAGVTQTPRYLIKTRGQQVTLSCSPISGHRSVSWYQQTPGQGLQFLFEYFSETQRNKGNFPGRFSGRQFSNSRSEMNVSTLELGDSALYLCASSLEGVGGYTFGSGTRLTVV.

The CDR3 bases are TGCGCCAGCAGCTTTTACCCGGGGGCCAACGAGCAGTACTTC. It encodes CASSFYPGANEQYF. This chain uses TRBV5-1 with TRBJ2-7; D tentatively fits TRBD1 or TRBD2 (6 bases each). V was shortened by 2 bases and J by 5 bases, with 14 bases between the two germline ends. Germline V gives CDR1 SGHRS, CDR2 YFSETQ. The CDR3 runs to 14 residues.

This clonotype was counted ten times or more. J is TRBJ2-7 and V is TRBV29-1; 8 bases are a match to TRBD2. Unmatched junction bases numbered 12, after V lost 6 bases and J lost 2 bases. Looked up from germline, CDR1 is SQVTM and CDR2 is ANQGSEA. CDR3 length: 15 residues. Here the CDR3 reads CSVASPSGRAYEQYF. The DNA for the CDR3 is TGCAGCGTCGCCAGTCCTAGCGGGCGTGCCTACGAGCAGTACTTC.

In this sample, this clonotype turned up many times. The chain's CDR3 is CASSTSFGQVYEQYF. In DNA form, the CDR3 reads TGCGCCAGCAGCACATCCTTTGGACAGGTCTACGAGCAGTACTTC. This chain connects TRBV5-1 to TRBJ2-7; 7 bases agree with TRBD1. Germline V gene lookup returns CDR1 SGHRS and CDR2 YFSETQ. This CDR3 is 15 amino acids long. V lost 4 bases and J lost 3; bases outside the gene matches: 10.

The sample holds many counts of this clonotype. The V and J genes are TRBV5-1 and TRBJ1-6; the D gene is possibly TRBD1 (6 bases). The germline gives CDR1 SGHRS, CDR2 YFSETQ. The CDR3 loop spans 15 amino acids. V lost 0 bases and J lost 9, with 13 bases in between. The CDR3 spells CASSLGTGIGSPLHF. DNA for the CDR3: TGCGCCAGCAGCTTGGGCACAGGGATTGGTTCACCCCTCCACTTT.

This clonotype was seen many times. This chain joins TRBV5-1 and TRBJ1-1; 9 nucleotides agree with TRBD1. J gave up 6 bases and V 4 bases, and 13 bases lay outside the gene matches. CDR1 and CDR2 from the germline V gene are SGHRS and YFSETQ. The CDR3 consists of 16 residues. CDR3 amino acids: CASSPRGQGRGSEAFF. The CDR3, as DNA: TGCGCCAGCAGCCCACGCGGACAGGGGAGGGGGTCTGAAGCTTTCTTT.

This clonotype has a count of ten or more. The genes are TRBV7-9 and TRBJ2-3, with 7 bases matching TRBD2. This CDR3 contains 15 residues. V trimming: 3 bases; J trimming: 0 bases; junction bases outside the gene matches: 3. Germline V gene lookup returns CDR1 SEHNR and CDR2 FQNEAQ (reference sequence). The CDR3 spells CASSFVRGSTDTQYF. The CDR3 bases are TGTGCCAGCAGCTTCGTGCGGGGGAGCACAGATACGCAGTATTTT.

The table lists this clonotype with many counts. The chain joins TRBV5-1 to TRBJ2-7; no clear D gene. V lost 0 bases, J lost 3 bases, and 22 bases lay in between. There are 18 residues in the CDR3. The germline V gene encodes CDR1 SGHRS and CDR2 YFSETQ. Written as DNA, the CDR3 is TGCGCCAGCAGCTTGGAGTTCCGACCAAAACACCCCCGCTACGAGCAGTACTTC. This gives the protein CASSLEFRPKHPRYEQYF.

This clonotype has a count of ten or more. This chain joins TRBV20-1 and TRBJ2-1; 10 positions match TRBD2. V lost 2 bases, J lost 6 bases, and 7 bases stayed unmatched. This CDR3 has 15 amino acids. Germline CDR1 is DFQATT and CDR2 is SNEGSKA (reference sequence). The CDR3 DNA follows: TGCAGTGCTAGATCGAGCGGGGGGGCGGGCAATGAGCAGTTCTTC. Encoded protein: CSARSSGGAGNEQFF.

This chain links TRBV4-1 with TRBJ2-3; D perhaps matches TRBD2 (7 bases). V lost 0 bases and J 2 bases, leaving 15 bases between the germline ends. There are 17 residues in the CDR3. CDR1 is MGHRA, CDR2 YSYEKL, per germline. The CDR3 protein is CASSQDAMAGATDTQYF. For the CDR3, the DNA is TGCGCCAGCAGCCAAGATGCAATGGCGGGGGCCACAGATACGCAGTATTTT.

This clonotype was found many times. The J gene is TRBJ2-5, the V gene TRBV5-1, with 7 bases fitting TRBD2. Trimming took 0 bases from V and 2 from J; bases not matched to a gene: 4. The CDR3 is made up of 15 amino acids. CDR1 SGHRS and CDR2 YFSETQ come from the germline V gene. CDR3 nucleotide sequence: TGCGCCAGCAGCTTGGCCGGGACTACTCAAGAGACCCAGTACTTC. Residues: CASSLAGTTQETQYF.

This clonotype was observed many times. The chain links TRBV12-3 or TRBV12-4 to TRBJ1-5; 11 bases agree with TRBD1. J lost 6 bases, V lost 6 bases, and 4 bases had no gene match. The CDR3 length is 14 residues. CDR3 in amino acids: CASSRTGGGQPQHF. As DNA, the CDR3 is TGTGCCAGCAGCCGGACAGGGGGCGGTCAGCCCCAGCATTTT.

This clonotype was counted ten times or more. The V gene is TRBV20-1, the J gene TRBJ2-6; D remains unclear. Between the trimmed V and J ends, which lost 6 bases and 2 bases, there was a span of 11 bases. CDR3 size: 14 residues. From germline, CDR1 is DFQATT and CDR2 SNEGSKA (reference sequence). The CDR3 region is CSALASPGANVLTF. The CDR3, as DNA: TGCAGTGCCCTTGCTTCCCCTGGGGCCAACGTCCTGACTTTC.

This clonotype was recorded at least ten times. The CDR3 nucleotides read TGTGCCAGCAGCCTGAGGGGTCGGTTCATGAACACTGAAGCTTTCTTT. It specifies CASSLRGRFMNTEAFF. The V call is TRBV5-6, the J call TRBJ1-1; TRBD1 is a possible D gene (5 bases). Germline-derived CDR1 and CDR2 are SGHDT and YYEEEE. Trimming left V 4 bases short and J 0 bases short, with 16 bases between. There are 16 residues in the CDR3.

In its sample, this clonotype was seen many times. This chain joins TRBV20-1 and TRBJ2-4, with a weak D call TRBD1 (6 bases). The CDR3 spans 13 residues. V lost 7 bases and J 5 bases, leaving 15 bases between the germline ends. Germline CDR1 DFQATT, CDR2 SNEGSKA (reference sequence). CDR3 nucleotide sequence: TGCAGTGTTAGGGGGACGCGTCAAAACATTCAGTACTTC. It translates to CSVRGTRQNIQYF.

CDR3 loop: CASSPRGGLGANVLTF. The DNA for the CDR3 is TGTGCCAGCTCACCGAGGGGGGGGCTCGGGGCCAACGTCCTGACTTTC. The gene calls are TRBV18 and TRBJ2-6; the D gene is possibly TRBD2 (7 bases). From germline, CDR1 is KGHSH and CDR2 LQKENI. This CDR3 comprises 16 residues. V lost 3 bases, J lost 4 bases, and 13 bases lay in between.

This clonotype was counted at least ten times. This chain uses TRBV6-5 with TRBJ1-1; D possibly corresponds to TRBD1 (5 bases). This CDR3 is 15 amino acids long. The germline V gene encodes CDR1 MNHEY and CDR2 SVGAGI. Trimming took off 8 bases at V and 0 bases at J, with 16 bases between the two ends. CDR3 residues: CASEKGAGLNTEAFF. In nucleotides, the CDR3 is TGTGCCAGCGAAAAAGGGGCAGGGTTGAACACTGAAGCTTTCTTT.

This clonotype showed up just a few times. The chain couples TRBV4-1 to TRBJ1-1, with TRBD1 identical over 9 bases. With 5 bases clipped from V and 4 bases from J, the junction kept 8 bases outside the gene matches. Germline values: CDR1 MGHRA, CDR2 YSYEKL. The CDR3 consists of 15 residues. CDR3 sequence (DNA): TGCGCCAGCAGCTACCAAGACAGGGGGGGCACTGAAGCTTTCTTT. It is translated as CASSYQDRGGTEAFF.

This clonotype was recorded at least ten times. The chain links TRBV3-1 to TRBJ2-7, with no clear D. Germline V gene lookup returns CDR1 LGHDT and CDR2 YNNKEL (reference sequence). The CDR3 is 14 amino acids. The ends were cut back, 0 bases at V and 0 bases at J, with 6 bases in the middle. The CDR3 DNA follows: TGTGCCAGCAGCCAAGAATTGGCCTCCTACGAGCAGTACTTC. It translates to CASSQELASYEQYF.

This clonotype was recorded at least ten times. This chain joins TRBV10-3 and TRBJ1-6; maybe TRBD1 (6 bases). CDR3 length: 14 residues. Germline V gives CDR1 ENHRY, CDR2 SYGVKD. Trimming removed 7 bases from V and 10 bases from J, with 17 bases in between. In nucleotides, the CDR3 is TGTGCCATCAACCCCGGGACACTGAACTCACCCCTCCACTTT. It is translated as CAINPGTLNSPLHF.

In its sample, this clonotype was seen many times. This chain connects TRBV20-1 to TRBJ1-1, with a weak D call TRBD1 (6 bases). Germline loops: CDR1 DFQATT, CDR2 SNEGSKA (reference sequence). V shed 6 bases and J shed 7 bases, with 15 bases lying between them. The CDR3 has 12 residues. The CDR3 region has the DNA TGCAGTGCCGATACAGGGCGGGGTGAAGCTTTCTTT. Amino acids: CSADTGRGEAFF.

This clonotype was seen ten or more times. The CDR3 is CASSYRDRVLSGANVLTF. Here the CDR3 DNA reads TGTGCCAGCAGCTACCGGGACAGGGTTCTCTCTGGGGCCAACGTCCTGACTTTC. The genes are TRBV5-5 and TRBJ2-6; 9 bases align to TRBD1. The CDR3 is made up of 18 amino acids. With 3 bases clipped from V and 0 bases from J, the junction kept 7 bases outside the gene matches. Germline V gene lookup returns CDR1 SGHKS and CDR2 YYEKEE (reference sequence).

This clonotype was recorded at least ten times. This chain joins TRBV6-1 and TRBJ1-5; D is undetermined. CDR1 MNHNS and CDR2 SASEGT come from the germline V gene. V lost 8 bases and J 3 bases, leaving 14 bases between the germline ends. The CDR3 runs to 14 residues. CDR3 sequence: CASRREVFNQPQHF. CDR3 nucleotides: TGTGCCAGCCGCCGGGAGGTATTCAATCAGCCCCAGCATTTT.

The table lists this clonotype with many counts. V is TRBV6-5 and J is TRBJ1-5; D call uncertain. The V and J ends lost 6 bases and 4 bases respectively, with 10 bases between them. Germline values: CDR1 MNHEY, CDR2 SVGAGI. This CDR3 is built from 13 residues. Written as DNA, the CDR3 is TGTGCCAGCAGCCGGGGAGGGAATCAGCCCCAGCATTTT. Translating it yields CASSRGGNQPQHF.

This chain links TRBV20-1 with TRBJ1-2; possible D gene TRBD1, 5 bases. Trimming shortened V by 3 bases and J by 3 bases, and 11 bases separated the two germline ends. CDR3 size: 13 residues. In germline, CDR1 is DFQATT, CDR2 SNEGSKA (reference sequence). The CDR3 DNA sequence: TGCAGTGCTAGCGGGGGGATGGACTATGGCTACACCTTC. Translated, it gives CSASGGMDYGYTF.